The rows below give T cell receptor beta chains drawn from one sample of a study of blood T cell repertoires in COVID-19. Profiling relied on immunoSEQ multiplex PCR, and the TCRdb table lists in-frame clones only, not all of them. This table holds more than 85,000 clones, about 80% found once. The specimen was peripheral blood. These receptors were obtained from a woman of 80 years or more with active or convalescent COVID-19. Each CDR3 is given with its conserved first and last residue.

v_gene: TRBV28; j_gene: TRBJ1-2; CDR3aa: CASIPTDRENYGYTF
v_gene: TRBV5-1; j_gene: TRBJ1-5; CDR3aa: CASSRNRGQPQHF
v_gene: TRBV7-9; j_gene: TRBJ2-3; CDR3aa: CASTQVIVAASTDTQYF
v_gene: TRBV10-3; j_gene: TRBJ2-7; CDR3aa: CAIPTSGSYEQYF
v_gene: TRBV6-2/TRBV6-3; j_gene: TRBJ2-7; CDR3aa: CASSYRVSTSGTYEQYF
v_gene: TRBV18; j_gene: TRBJ2-1; CDR3aa: CASSEVVAGVQFF
v_gene: TRBV10-3; j_gene: TRBJ2-5; CDR3aa: CATNPGLAGQETQYF
v_gene: TRBV5-6; j_gene: TRBJ1-1; CDR3aa: CASTPSWDRGLSGTEAFF
v_gene: TRBV2; j_gene: TRBJ2-4; CDR3aa: CASREGSNIQYF
v_gene: TRBV7-6; j_gene: TRBJ2-1; CDR3aa: CASSLTTSGNNEQFF
v_gene: TRBV4-2; j_gene: TRBJ2-7; CDR3aa: CASSQDIRDEQYF
v_gene: TRBV30; j_gene: TRBJ2-3; CDR3aa: CAWSSRGGTDTQYF
v_gene: TRBV2; j_gene: TRBJ2-7; CDR3aa: CASSEAAGRGEQYF
v_gene: TRBV23-1; j_gene: TRBJ1-1; CDR3aa: CASSHWTGGKAEAFF
v_gene: TRBV6-5; j_gene: TRBJ1-2; CDR3aa: CASRKPQGTNYGYTF
v_gene: TRBV4-2; j_gene: TRBJ2-2; CDR3aa: CASSQVVPSNTGELFF
v_gene: TRBV7-2; j_gene: TRBJ2-7; CDR3aa: CASSFHSTGGMYEQYF
v_gene: TRBV6-4; j_gene: TRBJ2-3; CDR3aa: CASSPGLAASTDTQYF
v_gene: TRBV7-2; j_gene: TRBJ2-7; CDR3aa: CASTLAGPSNEQYF
v_gene: TRBV5-1; j_gene: TRBJ1-5; CDR3aa: CASSLTGNQPQHF
v_gene: TRBV7-3; j_gene: TRBJ1-5; CDR3aa: CASSLKEGGNQPQHF
v_gene: TRBV15; j_gene: TRBJ1-1; CDR3aa: CATSRDLVRGIEAFF
v_gene: TRBV7-3; j_gene: TRBJ2-5; CDR3aa: CASSPFQPGQGAWETQYF
v_gene: TRBV12-5; j_gene: TRBJ2-2; CDR3aa: CASGLPTGANTGELFF
v_gene: TRBV28; j_gene: TRBJ2-4; CDR3aa: CASSLYGREEYF
v_gene: TRBV11-3; j_gene: TRBJ2-2; CDR3aa: CASSLDPARGRTGELFF
v_gene: TRBV3-1/TRBV3-2; j_gene: TRBJ2-7; CDR3aa: CASSPGTGGFGQYF
v_gene: TRBV19; j_gene: TRBJ1-1; CDR3aa: CASSKMGRWTEAFF
v_gene: TRBV4-2; j_gene: TRBJ2-5; CDR3aa: CASSQGSSGMETQYF
v_gene: TRBV7-3; j_gene: TRBJ2-7; CDR3aa: CASSLFAGDEQYF
v_gene: TRBV27; j_gene: TRBJ2-1; CDR3aa: CASSSPASGSDEQFF